This T cell receptor (beta chain) was retrieved from a study of blood T cell repertoires in COVID-19. Study details: From T cells, B-cell-depleted T cells, or PBMCs came the material, which was cDNA or gDNA.

The age range of participants was about 18 to 89 years, with residence in under 25 US areas. Membership in each cohort depended on participant-reported clinical history. Per the original methods: The authors estimated nucleated cell counts from reference gene primer amplification. TCRdb keeps only in-frame clones here, not all; method: immunoSEQ multiplex PCR. V, J and clone size are those of that table, while D and trimming were read from the DNA. The table includes roughly 240,000 clones, 65% to 90% detected once. What was sequenced was PBMCs or T cells enriched from blood (not recorded which). The receptor was derived from a woman aged 45-65 years with acute COVID-19.

In DNA, the CDR3 is TGTGCCTGGAGGACGACAGGGGTCAACTATGGCTACACCTTC. This translates into CAWRTTGVNYGYTF. This rearrangement joins TRBV30 to TRBJ1-2; 8 bases line up with TRBD1. CDR3 length equals 14 residues. V trimming: 3 bases; J trimming: 2 bases; junction bases outside the gene matches: 5. Germline V CDR1 and CDR2: GTSNPN, SVGIG (reference sequence).